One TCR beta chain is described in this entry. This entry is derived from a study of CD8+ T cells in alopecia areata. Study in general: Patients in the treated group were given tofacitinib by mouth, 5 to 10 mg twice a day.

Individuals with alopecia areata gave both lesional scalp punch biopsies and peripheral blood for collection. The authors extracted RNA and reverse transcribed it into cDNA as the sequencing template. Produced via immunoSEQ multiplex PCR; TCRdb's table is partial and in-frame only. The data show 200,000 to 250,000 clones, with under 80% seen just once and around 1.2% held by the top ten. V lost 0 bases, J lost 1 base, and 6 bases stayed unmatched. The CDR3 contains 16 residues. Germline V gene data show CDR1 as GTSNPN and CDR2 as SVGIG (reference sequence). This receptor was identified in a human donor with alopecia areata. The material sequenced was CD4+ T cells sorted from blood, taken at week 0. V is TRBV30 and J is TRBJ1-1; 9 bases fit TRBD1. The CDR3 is CAWSVKGDRANTEAFF. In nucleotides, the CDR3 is TGTGCCTGGAGTGTAAAGGGGGACAGGGCGAACACTGAAGCTTTCTTT.